This paragraph reports one TCR beta chain. Antigen unknown. This entry is derived from a study of shared clonotypes between healthy human individuals. Study-wide results and caveats: Approximately 5.4% of naive CD4 clonotypes were common to a few donors. Sampling covered blood only; tissue repertoires likely differ.

Measured with immunoSEQ multiplex PCR; TCRdb has only the in-frame clones, and not every one. The sample yields fewer than 3 million clones, around 92% seen once. CDR1 and CDR2 from the germline V gene are SQVTM and ANQGSEA. V dropped 6 bases and J dropped 5 bases, with 13 bases sitting between them. The CDR3 length is 13 residues. This receptor was taken from a young man in good health. Some clones in this sample may be carry-over from other donors' samples. The chain carries TRBV29-1 and TRBJ2-2; D is ambiguous. The source material was naive CD4+ T cells from PBMCs. Sample subset: CD45RA+ positively selected. The CDR3 reads CSVRHVQTGELFF. In DNA form, the CDR3 reads TGCAGCGTAAGACACGTACAAACCGGGGAGCTGTTTTTT.